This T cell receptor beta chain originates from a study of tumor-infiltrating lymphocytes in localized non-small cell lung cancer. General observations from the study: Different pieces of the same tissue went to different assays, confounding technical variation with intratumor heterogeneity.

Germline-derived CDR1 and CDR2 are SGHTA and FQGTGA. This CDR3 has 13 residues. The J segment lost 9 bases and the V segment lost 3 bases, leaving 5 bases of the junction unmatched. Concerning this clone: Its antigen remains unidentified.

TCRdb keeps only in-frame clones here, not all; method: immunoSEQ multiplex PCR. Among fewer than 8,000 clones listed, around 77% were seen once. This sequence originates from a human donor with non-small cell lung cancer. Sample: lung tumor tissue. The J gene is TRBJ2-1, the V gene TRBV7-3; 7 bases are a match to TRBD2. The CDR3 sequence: CASSLGGPGEQFF. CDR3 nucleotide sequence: TGTGCCAGCAGCTTGGGAGGGCCGGGTGAGCAGTTCTTC.